One T cell receptor (beta chain) is described in this entry. TCRdb redid the calling of the RT-PCR reads with MiXCR, one entry per CDR3 protein. The sample shows 150,000 to 200,000 distinct CDR3 sequences, approximately 24% of them seen only once. The sample comes from a study of patients and donors after allogeneic stem cell transplantation. The germline CDR1 and CDR2 sequences are SGHVS and FNYEAQ. The V end lost 4 bases, the J end lost 3 bases, and 10 bases lay between the germline ends. CDR3 length equals 13 residues. This chain connects TRBV7-6 to TRBJ2-7, with D tentatively TRBD1 (5 bases). This clonotype was sampled from a human donor who was either an allogeneic HSCT recipient or a stem cell or donor lymphocyte infusion donor (not recorded which). It is not recorded whose cells these are; they may come from a transplant donor. The sample comprised blood, either unsorted or a sorted T cell fraction (not recorded which). The CDR3 sequence is CASSSKDNYEQYF. The CDR3 DNA reads TGTGCCAGCAGCTCGAAGGACAACTACGAGCAGTACTTC.